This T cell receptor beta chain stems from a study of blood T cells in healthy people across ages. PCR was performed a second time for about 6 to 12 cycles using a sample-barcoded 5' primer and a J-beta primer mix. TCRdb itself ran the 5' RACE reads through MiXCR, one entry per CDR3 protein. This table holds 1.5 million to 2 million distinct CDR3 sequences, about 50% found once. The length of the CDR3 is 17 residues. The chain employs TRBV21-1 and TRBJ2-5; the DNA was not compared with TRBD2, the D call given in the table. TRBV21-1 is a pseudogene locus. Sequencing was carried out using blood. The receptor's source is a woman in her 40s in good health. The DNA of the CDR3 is TGTGCCAGCAGCCAAGTTCATGAGGGGGGGACTACCTTGTTTATGTACTTC. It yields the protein CASSQVHEGGTTLFMYF.